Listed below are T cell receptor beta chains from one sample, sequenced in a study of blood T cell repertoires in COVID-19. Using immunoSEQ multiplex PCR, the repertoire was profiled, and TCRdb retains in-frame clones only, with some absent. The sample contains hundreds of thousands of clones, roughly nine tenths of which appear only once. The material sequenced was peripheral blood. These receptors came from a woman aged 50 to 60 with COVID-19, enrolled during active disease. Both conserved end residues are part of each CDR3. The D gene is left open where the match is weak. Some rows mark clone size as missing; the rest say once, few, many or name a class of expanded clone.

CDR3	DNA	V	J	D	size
CASSERAGDGYTF	TGTGCCAGCAGTGAGAGGGCCGGGGATGGCTACACCTTC	TRBV2	TRBJ1-2	.	.
CARLEDRSNEKLFF	TGTGCCAGGCTCGAGGACAGGTCTAATGAAAAACTGTTTTTT	TRBV19	TRBJ1-4	TRBD1	.
CASSYRRTGYEQYF	TGTGCCAGCAGTTACAGGCGGACAGGGTACGAGCAGTACTTC	TRBV6-5	TRBJ2-7	TRBD1	.
CASSLREGADTQYF	TGTGCCAGCAGCCTTCGTGAGGGGGCAGATACGCAGTATTTT	TRBV5-4	TRBJ2-3	.	.
CSASVRGRDRVTYEQYF	TGCAGTGCTAGTGTACGGGGACGGGACAGGGTGACCTACGAGCAGTACTTC	TRBV20-1	TRBJ2-7	TRBD1	.
CASSLAYVRTSGGSVGTQYF	TGCGCCAGCAGCTTGGCCTATGTTCGGACTAGCGGGGGCTCGGTGGGTACGCAGTATTTT	TRBV5-1	TRBJ2-3	TRBD2	.
CASSFWTGEGTDTQYF	TGTGCCAGCAGCTTCTGGACAGGGGAGGGGACAGATACGCAGTATTTT	TRBV7-6	TRBJ2-3	TRBD1	.
CASTLGLAGGEDTQYF	TGCGCCAGCACCCTAGGACTAGCGGGGGGAGAGGATACGCAGTATTTT	TRBV10-2	TRBJ2-3	TRBD2	once
CASSYRGANTEAFF	TGTGCCAGCAGTTACCGCGGCGCGAACACTGAAGCTTTCTTT	TRBV7-9	TRBJ1-1	.	few
CASSPEIGDSPLHF	TGTGCCAGCTCACCTGAAATCGGGGATTCACCCCTCCACTTT	TRBV18	TRBJ1-6	.	.
CASSSDRSSTEAFF	TGTGCCAGCAGCTCTGACAGGTCGAGCACTGAAGCTTTCTTT	TRBV5-4	TRBJ1-1	.	.
CASSTDRGPDNEQFF	TGTGCCAGTAGTACCGACAGGGGGCCAGACAATGAGCAGTTCTTC	TRBV19	TRBJ2-1	TRBD1	.
CASTRGGNEKLFF	TGTGCCAGCACCCGTGGAGGGAATGAAAAACTGTTTTTT	TRBV27	TRBJ1-4	.	.
CASSLPGTGVREQFF	TGTGCCAGCAGCTTACCCGGGACAGGGGTACGCGAGCAGTTCTTC	TRBV5-5	TRBJ2-1	TRBD1	.
CASSYLQGKTEAFF	TGTGCCAGCAGCTACCTTCAGGGGAAGACTGAAGCTTTCTTT	TRBV7-9	TRBJ1-1	.	.
CASSLLTSGGGEQFF	TGTGCCAGCAGTCTTCTGACTAGCGGGGGCGGGGAGCAGTTCTTC	TRBV14	TRBJ2-1	TRBD2	.
CASSPVFGGEKLFF	TGTGCCAGCAGCCCAGTATTTGGGGGCGAAAAACTGTTTTTT	TRBV7-9	TRBJ1-4	.	.
CASRTEAYNEQFF	TGTGCCAGCAGGACAGAAGCCTACAATGAGCAGTTCTTC	TRBV2	TRBJ2-1	.	.
CSVTLGGHEQFF	TGCAGCGTTACCCTAGGAGGGCATGAGCAGTTCTTC	TRBV29-1	TRBJ2-1	.	.
CASRPWAGEVLEQFF	TGTGCCAGCCGCCCGTGGGCAGGGGAAGTTTTGGAGCAGTTCTTC	TRBV6-2/TRBV6-3	TRBJ2-1	.	.
CASTRRTSGDHNEQFF	TGTGCCAGCACCCGACGGACTAGCGGGGACCACAATGAGCAGTTCTTC	TRBV2	TRBJ2-1	TRBD2	.
CASRISGTSGGANEQYF	TGTGCCAGCAGGATATCCGGGACTAGCGGGGGGGCCAACGAGCAGTACTTC	TRBV11-2	TRBJ2-7	TRBD2	once
CASSVDLARTGGYTF	TGTGCCAGCAGCGTAGACCTCGCCCGAACCGGGGGCTACACCTTC	TRBV9	TRBJ1-2	.	.
CASSLGSHMNTEAFF	TGTGCCAGCAGCTTAGGATCCCACATGAACACTGAAGCTTTCTTT	TRBV7-2	TRBJ1-1	.	.
CASSNRGGHEQYF	TGTGCCAGCTCGAACAGGGGGGGGCACGAGCAGTACTTC	TRBV6-4	TRBJ2-7	.	.
CASSWGAEGGEQYF	TGTGCCAGCAGCTGGGGAGCCGAAGGGGGCGAGCAGTACTTC	TRBV3-1/TRBV3-2	TRBJ2-7	.	.
CATSAMTGTGELFF	TGTGCCACCAGTGCGATGACAGGGACCGGGGAGCTGTTTTTT	TRBV24-1	TRBJ2-2	TRBD1	.
CASIPGQRMNTEAFF	TGTGCCAGTATCCCGGGACAGAGAATGAACACTGAAGCTTTCTTT	TRBV19	TRBJ1-1	TRBD1	once
CASSVGQGVRSPLHF	TGTGCCAGCAGCGTAGGTCAGGGGGTTCGCTCACCCCTCCACTTT	TRBV9	TRBJ1-6	TRBD1	.
CASSPRGSYGYTF	TGTGCCAGCAGCCCCCGGGGTAGCTATGGCTACACCTTC	TRBV9	TRBJ1-2	.	.
CASSPTQQGAGANVLTF	TGTGCCAGTAGTCCGACCCAACAGGGGGCTGGGGCCAACGTCCTGACTTTC	TRBV19	TRBJ2-6	TRBD1	.
CASIPGGFNQPQHF	TGTGCCAGTATCCCGGGGGGATTCAATCAGCCCCAGCATTTT	TRBV19	TRBJ1-5	.	.
CASSLRLAGGPSYEQYF	TGTGCCAGCAGCTTGAGACTAGCGGGGGGGCCTTCCTACGAGCAGTACTTC	TRBV13	TRBJ2-7	TRBD2	once
CASSSAGTSPTGELFF	TGTGCCAGCAGTTCCGCCGGGACTAGCCCCACCGGGGAGCTGTTTTTT	TRBV27	TRBJ2-2	TRBD2	.
CASRGGTNYGYTF	TGTGCCAGCAGAGGCGGGACTAACTATGGCTACACCTTC	TRBV27	TRBJ1-2	.	.
CASRKTAGAGYTF	TGTGCCAGCAGGAAAACGGCTGGAGCCGGCTACACCTTC	TRBV12-3/TRBV12-4	TRBJ1-2	.	.
CATSDPPIDRESEKLFF	TGTGCCACCAGTGACCCCCCAATAGACAGGGAGAGTGAAAAACTGTTTTTT	TRBV24-1	TRBJ1-4	TRBD1	.
CASSLSGDSYTEAFF	TGTGCCAGCAGCTTATCGGGGGACAGCTACACTGAAGCTTTCTTT	TRBV7-2	TRBJ1-1	TRBD1	.
CASSSLAGGQETQYF	TGTGCCAGCAGCTCCTTAGCGGGGGGCCAAGAGACCCAGTACTTC	TRBV13	TRBJ2-5	TRBD2	.
CASRGRESEKLFF	TGTGCCAGTAGGGGCAGGGAAAGCGAAAAACTGTTTTTT	TRBV19	TRBJ1-4	.	.
CASVAWPQHF	TGTGCCAGCGTAGCCTGGCCCCAGCATTTT	TRBV27	TRBJ1-5	.	.
CASSQGMGGNEQFF	TGTGCCAGCAGTCAAGGGATGGGGGGTAATGAGCAGTTCTTC	TRBV7-6	TRBJ2-1	.	.
CASSTLSTGTRAQGEAFF	TGTGCCAGCAGCACACTATCCACCGGGACAAGGGCCCAAGGAGAAGCTTTCTTT	TRBV3-1/TRBV3-2	TRBJ1-1	.	.
CASTRTGEGYTF	TGTGCCAGCACCCGGACAGGGGAAGGCTACACCTTC	TRBV6-5	TRBJ1-2	TRBD1	.
CASSIPGVSYEQYF	TGTGCCAGTAGTATCCCAGGGGTTTCCTACGAGCAGTACTTC	TRBV19	TRBJ2-7	.	.
CASSAGPRTGGIYEQYF	TGTGCCAGCAGCGCAGGGCCTCGAACAGGGGGCATCTACGAGCAGTACTTC	TRBV5-4	TRBJ2-7	TRBD1	.
CASSGTSQPQHF	TGTGCCAGCTCCGGGACAAGTCAGCCCCAGCATTTT	TRBV2	TRBJ1-5	.	once
CASRGAQKDGNTEAFF	TGTGCCAGCAGGGGGGCCCAAAAAGACGGGAACACTGAAGCTTTCTTT	TRBV4-2	TRBJ1-1	.	.
CASSDQVTGLYEQYF	TGTGCCAGTAGTGACCAAGTGACAGGCCTCTACGAGCAGTACTTC	TRBV19	TRBJ2-7	.	.
CARSPGEGVYGYTF	TGTGCCAGAAGCCCGGGGGAGGGTGTCTATGGCTACACCTTC	TRBV5-3	TRBJ1-2	.	once
CASSVAVGQGVAAFF	TGTGCCAGCAGCGTAGCGGTTGGGCAGGGGGTGGCAGCTTTCTTT	TRBV9	TRBJ1-1	TRBD1	.
CASSLLRRGSLHF	TGTGCCAGCAGCCTCCTAAGACGAGGGTCCCTCCACTTT	TRBV3-1/TRBV3-2	TRBJ1-6	.	.
CASSRNRDGNGELFF	TGTGCCAGCAGTCGCAACAGGGACGGTAACGGGGAGCTGTTTTTT	TRBV2	TRBJ2-2	.	.
CASSVTAKAFF	TGTGCCAGCAGTGTGACAGCCAAAGCTTTCTTT	TRBV12-3/TRBV12-4	TRBJ1-1	.	.
CASSSESHTGELFF	TGTGCCAGCAGTTCAGAATCCCACACCGGGGAGCTGTTTTTT	TRBV27	TRBJ2-2	.	.
CASSLGVGTGMETQYF	TGTGCCAGCAGCTTAGGGGTTGGGACAGGGATGGAGACCCAGTACTTC	TRBV11-2	TRBJ2-5	TRBD1	.
CASSLTSGYNEQFF	TGTGCCAGCAGCTTGACTAGCGGGTACAATGAGCAGTTCTTC	TRBV7-2	TRBJ2-1	TRBD2	.
CSVRGQGALSSSYEQYF	TGCAGCGTGCGGGGACAGGGGGCCCTGTCTAGCTCCTACGAGCAGTACTTC	TRBV29-1	TRBJ2-7	TRBD1	.
CASSSGTGYPYNEQFF	TGTGCCAGCAGCTCCGGGACAGGGTACCCCTACAATGAGCAGTTCTTC	TRBV7-6	TRBJ2-1	TRBD1	.